A selection of T cell receptor beta chains follows, all from one sample in a study of identical twins. TCRdb used MiXCR to reprocess the 5' RACE reads, holding one entry per CDR3 protein. The top ten clones hold less than 15% of a sample with roughly 770,000 distinct CDR3 sequences, around a sixth of them seen once. This sample was shared with a second study, whose subject was T cells expressing NK-cell markers.

The sequencing input was PBMCs. All receptors come from a woman between 18 and 30 years old in good health. Each CDR3 is given with its conserved first and last residue. The D gene is left open where the match is weak. Clone size is shown for a subset of rows, as once, few, many or a class of expanded clone.

V	J	size	D	DNA	CDR3
TRBV4-3	TRBJ2-1	many	TRBD2	TGCGCCAGCAGCCAAAAAACTAGCGGGGGCTACAATGAGCAGTTCTTC	CASSQKTSGGYNEQFF
TRBV6-2/TRBV6-3	TRBJ2-1	few	TRBD2	TGTGCCAGCAAGGTGCGACTAGCGGGGGGTATCGATGAGCAGTTCTTC	CASKVRLAGGIDEQFF
TRBV6-1	TRBJ2-7	.	.	TGTGCCAGCAGCCGGCTGGTCAGGGACGAGCAGTACTTC	CASSRLVRDEQYF
TRBV20-1	TRBJ2-1	few	TRBD2	TGCAGTGCCCTCCCGGACTCCTACCGACTAGCGGGGGGCAACAATGAGCAGTTCTTC	CSALPDSYRLAGGNNEQFF
TRBV20-1	TRBJ1-1	many	.	TGCAGTGCTCGCAGGGAGGTAAGCACTGAAGCTTTCTTT	CSARREVSTEAFF
TRBV7-6	TRBJ2-1	.	TRBD2	TGTGCCAGCAGTTATAGCGGGAGGGGGGAGCAGTTCTTC	CASSYSGRGEQFF
TRBV9	TRBJ1-2	.	.	TGTGCCAGCAGCGTAGACGAACTTAACTATGGCTACACCTTC	CASSVDELNYGYTF
TRBV20-1	TRBJ2-7	few	.	TGCAGTGCTGGCCCCTTAGAGCGCTCCTACGAGCAGTACTTC	CSAGPLERSYEQYF
TRBV4-2	TRBJ2-3	few	TRBD2	TGTGCCAGCAGCCAAGATGGATGGAGGGGGACTAGCGGGAGCACAGATACGCAGTATTTT	CASSQDGWRGTSGSTDTQYF
TRBV12-3/TRBV12-4	TRBJ1-1	.	.	TGTGCCAGCAGTTTAGCCTATGCGCGGAGAAACACTGAAGCTTTCTTT	CASSLAYARRNTEAFF
TRBV5-1	TRBJ2-4	.	.	TGCGCCAGCAGCTTTGGGGGTTCGGGTGGCATTCAGTACTTC	CASSFGGSGGIQYF
TRBV7-8	TRBJ2-7	few	TRBD1	TGTGCCAGCAGCCGGGACAGCGGCTACGAGCAGTACTTC	CASSRDSGYEQYF
TRBV6-1	TRBJ2-3	.	.	TGTGCCACCATCCTAGCGAAGTGGACAGATACGCAGTATTTT	CATILAKWTDTQYF
TRBV9	TRBJ2-1	few	TRBD1	TGTGCCAGCAGCGTCCGGGACAGGGGGAACGGTGAGCAGTTCTTC	CASSVRDRGNGEQFF
TRBV6-1	TRBJ1-2	few	.	TGTGTCTCATCGCGCGCATCATACTATGGCTACACCTTC	CVSSRASYYGYTF
TRBV5-1	TRBJ2-3	.	TRBD2	TGCGCCAGCAGCTTTTCGAGCGGGGGGGCCTTCGATACGCAGTATTTT	CASSFSSGGAFDTQYF
TRBV12-3/TRBV12-4	TRBJ2-7	many	TRBD2	TGTGCCAGCAGTTTCTCTTCATGGACTAGCGGTTACGAGCAGTACTTC	CASSFSSWTSGYEQYF
TRBV5-1	TRBJ1-6	.	.	TGCGCCAGCAGCTTGATATTTCGGGGGAGGGATAATTCACCCCTCCACTTT	CASSLIFRGRDNSPLHF
TRBV21-1	TRBJ1-1	.	.	TGTGCCAGCAGCCCCGGTCCAGGGCGGGACACTGAAGCTTTCTTT	CASSPGPGRDTEAFF
TRBV12-3/TRBV12-4	TRBJ1-2	.	.	TGTGCCAGCAGTTCCGCGCCCGGGTTGAAAGGGGGCTACACCTTC	CASSSAPGLKGGYTF
TRBV7-9	TRBJ2-3	.	.	TGTGCCAGCAGCTTATTCGGGGTACGCACAGATACGCAGTATTTT	CASSLFGVRTDTQYF
TRBV20-1	TRBJ2-7	many	TRBD2	TGCAGTGCTAGAGACCCACTAGCGGGGATCTACGAGCAGTACTTC	CSARDPLAGIYEQYF
TRBV6-2/TRBV6-3	TRBJ2-3	once	TRBD2	TGTGCCAGCAGTTACGCCGGGACTATTACAGATACGCAGTATTTT	CASSYAGTITDTQYF
TRBV20-1	TRBJ2-2	few	.	TGCAGTGCTCAACCTCAGGGTGCGAACACCGGGGAGCTGTTTTTT	CSAQPQGANTGELFF
TRBV30	TRBJ1-5	few	.	TGTGCCTGGAGTGTACACGGAAATCAGCCCCAGCATTTT	CAWSVHGNQPQHF
TRBV6-6	TRBJ2-7	.	.	TGTGCCAGCAGCCAGACTACCACCTACGAGCAGTACTTC	CASSQTTTYEQYF
TRBV6-5	TRBJ2-1	.	TRBD2	TGTGCCAGCAGTTACTCGGGGGGGGTAATCGAGCAGTTCTTC	CASSYSGGVIEQFF
TRBV12-3/TRBV12-4	TRBJ1-1	few	.	TGTGCCAGCAGTTTTAATGTCAACACTGAAGCTTTCTTT	CASSFNVNTEAFF
TRBV12-3/TRBV12-4	TRBJ1-5	.	.	TGTGCCAGCAGTTTCTCCAGTCCTCAGCCCCAGCATTTT	CASSFSSPQPQHF
TRBV6-1	TRBJ1-3	.	.	TGTGCCAGCAGTCAGTCCCCCCGGAACACCATATATTTT	CASSQSPRNTIYF
TRBV5-1	TRBJ2-3	.	.	TGCGCCAGCAGCGAGGTCGTGGATACGCAGTATTTT	CASSEVVDTQYF
TRBV5-1	TRBJ2-1	few	.	TGCGCCAGCAGCTCCCGCGGGGAGAGCTCCTACAATGAGCAGTTCTTC	CASSSRGESSYNEQFF
TRBV5-6	TRBJ2-2	.	TRBD2	TGTGCCAGCAGCTTGGTTGAGCGGGAACTCACCGGGGAGCTGTTTTTT	CASSLVERELTGELFF
TRBV20-1	TRBJ2-3	many	TRBD2	TGCAGTGCCAGCAGACGGGGGACTAGCGGGGGGACCTCCCGCACAGATACGCAGTATTTT	CSASRRGTSGGTSRTDTQYF
TRBV12-3/TRBV12-4	TRBJ1-1	.	.	TGTGCCAGCGGGCCCGAGGCGGGGAGTACGGCCTTT	CASGPEAGSTAF
TRBV4-2	TRBJ2-1	.	TRBD2	TGTGCCAGCAGCCCCGGGACTAGCGGGAGGAGCTCCTACAATGAGCAGTTCTTC	CASSPGTSGRSSYNEQFF
TRBV4-2	TRBJ1-3	.	TRBD1	TGTGCCAGCAGCCAAGGACAGGGGTCTGGAAACACCATATATTTT	CASSQGQGSGNTIYF
TRBV12-3/TRBV12-4	TRBJ1-6	.	TRBD1	TGTGCCAGCAGTCCCAGGGGGAATAATTCACCCCTCCACTTT	CASSPRGNNSPLHF
TRBV12-3/TRBV12-4	TRBJ2-7	few	.	TGTGCCAGCAGTTCCTTGAGGTTCGAGCAGTACTTC	CASSSLRFEQYF
TRBV10-3	TRBJ2-3	few	.	TGTGCCATCAGGTCCCCTACTCCCACCACAGATACGCAGTATTTT	CAIRSPTPTTDTQYF
TRBV12-3/TRBV12-4	TRBJ2-7	many	.	TGTGCCAGCAGATCCGTGGGGGAGCAGTACTTC	CASRSVGEQYF
TRBV5-1	TRBJ2-7	.	TRBD2	TGCGCCAGCAGACTCCGTAGCGGGGACGATTCCTACGAGCAGTACTTC	CASRLRSGDDSYEQYF
TRBV29-1	TRBJ1-1	.	.	TGCAGCGTTGTTGAGCACACTGAAGCTTTCTTT	CSVVEHTEAFF
TRBV15	TRBJ1-5	.	.	TGTGCCACCAGCAAACACAACAATCAGCCCCAGCATTTT	CATSKHNNQPQHF
TRBV5-1	TRBJ2-1	.	TRBD1	TGCGCCAGCAAGAGACAGGGCGGCAATGAGCAGTTCTTC	CASKRQGGNEQFF
TRBV6-1	TRBJ2-2	.	.	TGTGCCAGCAGTCCAGGACGGAACTCGTATGTCACCGGGGAGCTGTTTTTT	CASSPGRNSYVTGELFF
TRBV18	TRBJ2-5	few	.	TGTGCCAGCTCACCGAGGGGGGCCATTCAAGAGACCCAGTACTTC	CASSPRGAIQETQYF
TRBV12-3/TRBV12-4	TRBJ2-1	few	.	TGTGCCAGTATTGCCGTGGGGCTAGCCCCCAATGAGCAGTTCTTC	CASIAVGLAPNEQFF
TRBV20-1	TRBJ2-1	.	TRBD2	TGCAGTGCTAGAGAGGCTAGCGGGGCAAATGAGCAGTTCTTC	CSAREASGANEQFF
TRBV30	TRBJ1-2	few	TRBD1	TGTGCCTGGATGACAGGGGGATCTGGCTACACCTTC	CAWMTGGSGYTF
TRBV12-3/TRBV12-4	TRBJ2-7	many	TRBD1	TGTGCCAGCAATCGACAGGGGGCTTACGAGCAGTACTTC	CASNRQGAYEQYF
TRBV19	TRBJ1-1	few	.	TGTGCCAGTAGTATAGTTGGGTCGATTGAAGCTTTCTTT	CASSIVGSIEAFF
TRBV27	TRBJ2-1	.	.	TGTGCCAGCAGTTTAAGGGGGGGGAAGCAGTTCTTC	CASSLRGGKQFF
TRBV5-1	TRBJ2-1	many	.	TGCGCCAGCAGCTTGGGGACGGTCAGCTCCTACAATGAGCAGTTCTTC	CASSLGTVSSYNEQFF
TRBV12-3/TRBV12-4	TRBJ1-1	.	TRBD1	TGTGCCAGCAGTTTAGAGGGGGCCTCTGAAGCTTTCTTT	CASSLEGASEAFF
TRBV20-1	TRBJ2-1	few	TRBD2	TGCAGTGCTAGGCCCCTAGCGGGAACTAGCTCCTACAATGAGCAGTTCTTC	CSARPLAGTSSYNEQFF
TRBV20-1	TRBJ2-7	.	TRBD1	TGCAGTGCTAGAGACCCGACAGGGGGAAGCTCCTACGAGCAGTACTTC	CSARDPTGGSSYEQYF